This TCR beta chain was retrieved from a study of siplizumab effects on memory and regulatory T cells. In the study overall: Paired mixed lymphocyte reactions received either siplizumab at about 0.9 ug/mL or no drug. The study, taken as a whole, reports: No naive or memory phenotype could be assigned to roughly 80-95% of proliferating clones.

Assay used: immunoSEQ multiplex PCR; TCRdb lists only in-frame clones, some missing. Of 9,000 to 15,000 clones listed, around half were seen once; the top ten hold 35% to 45%. A note on this clone: Its matching antigen is unknown.

This CDR3 spans 15 amino acids. J lost 0 bases, V lost 4 bases, and 6 bases had no gene match. Germline V gene sequence: CDR1 MNHEY, CDR2 SMNVEV (reference sequence). Responder and stimulator cells in the mixed lymphocyte reaction were cultured together for 6 days at 37°C. This sequence originates from a human donor in good health; the cells came from an allogeneic mixed lymphocyte reaction. Some clones in this sample may be carry-over from other donors' samples. Sequencing used CFSE-low (dividing) CD8+ T cells sorted from an allogeneic mixed lymphocyte reaction. V gene TRBV27 combines with J gene TRBJ2-7; TRBD1 aligns across 7 bases. The CDR3 DNA is TGTGCCAGCAGTTCTATCGGGACAGACTCCTACGAGCAGTACTTC. Translating gives CASSSIGTDSYEQYF.